The 30 T cell receptor beta chains below come from one sample, sequenced in a study of blood T cells in healthy people across ages. Next came a second PCR, run for about 6 to 12 cycles, which used a sample-barcoded 5' primer along with a J-beta primer mix. TCRdb passed the 5' RACE reads through MiXCR, listing each CDR3 protein once. The repertoire holds 750,000 to 1,000,000 distinct CDR3 sequences, with 25% to 35% as singletons. This same sample was also part of a study on T cells of mothers and their children.

Sequenced input: blood. The receptor source for this set is a middle-aged woman in good health.

This clonotype has only one observation. Written as DNA, the CDR3 is TGTGCCAGCTCACAGGAGATTAATGAAAAACTGTTTTTT. This codes for CASSQEINEKLFF. The chain carries TRBV18 and TRBJ1-4; D is unresolved. The V gene lost 4 bases and the J gene lost 4 bases, with 7 bases spanning the gap. The CDR3 has 13 amino acids. Germline lookup yields CDR1 KGHSH and CDR2 LQKENI.

This clonotype showed up just once. The J gene is TRBJ2-7, the V gene TRBV5-1; the D is unclear. Germline loops: CDR1 SGHRS, CDR2 YFSETQ. This CDR3 is 13 amino acids long. With 2 bases removed from V and 10 bases from J, the gap between germline ends came to 16 bases. The CDR3 protein is CASSFSDSEAQYF. The CDR3 nucleotides read TGCGCCAGCAGCTTTTCAGACTCAGAGGCCCAGTACTTC.

The chain joins TRBV27 to TRBJ2-1; 9 bases are a match to TRBD1. CDR1 MNHEY and CDR2 SMNVEV come from the germline V gene (reference sequence). V was pared by 2 bases and J by 5 bases, with 16 bases of the junction left unmatched. This CDR3 is 19 amino acids long. DNA of the CDR3: TGTGCCAGCAGTTTAACCCCAGAAACCTACAGGGGGCCCCACAATGAGCAGTTCTTC. Amino acids: CASSLTPETYRGPHNEQFF.

About this clonotype itself: A much larger clone lies a single base off, so this may be a read error. The gene calls are TRBV5-1 and TRBJ2-7; tentative D call: TRBD2 (5 bases). CDR1 is SGHRS, CDR2 YFSETQ, per germline. The CDR3 covers 12 residues. The CDR3 region has the DNA TGCGCCCGCAGTCGGGATTTCTACGAGCAGTACTTC. This sequence encodes CARSRDFYEQYF.

This clonotype was seen more than once but under ten times. One end of the junction is discordant with germline, which a read error may explain. V and J are TRBV7-7 and TRBJ2-5; 9 positions agree with TRBD2. The germline CDR1 and CDR2 sequences are SSHAT and FNYEAQ (reference sequence). CDR3 length: 15 residues. The DNA for the CDR3 is TGTGCTAGCAGCTTGGGCGGGGGGGAAGGAGAGACCCAGTACTTC. The encoded protein is CASSLGGGEGETQYF.

The gene calls are TRBV6-1 and TRBJ1-1; 11 bases fit TRBD1. Trimming removed 10 bases from V and 5 bases from J; junction bases left unmatched: 15. CDR1 MNHNS and CDR2 SASEGT come from the germline V gene. This CDR3 has 16 residues. The CDR3 DNA is TGTGCCACTCACACCGGGACAGGGGGGACAAGGACTGAAGCTTTCTTT. Amino acid sequence: CATHTGTGGTRTEAFF.

The sample holds a few counts of this clonotype. The CDR3 sequence is CSAPELAAKYEQYF. CDR3 nucleotide sequence: TGCAGTGCTCCGGAACTAGCGGCGAAATACGAGCAGTACTTC. This rearrangement joins TRBV20-1 to TRBJ2-7, with 8 bases fitting TRBD2. The CDR3 covers 14 residues. Germline CDR1 and CDR2: DFQATT and SNEGSKA (reference sequence). The V segment lost 5 bases and the J segment 4 bases; nucleotides outside the gene matches: 10.

In its sample, this clonotype was seen many times. The chain joins TRBV20-1 to TRBJ2-7, with 8 positions matching TRBD1. V lost 0 bases and J lost 4; bases outside the gene matches: 5. The germline CDR1 and CDR2 sequences are DFQATT and SNEGSKA (reference sequence). The CDR3 consists of 14 residues. In DNA form, the CDR3 reads TGCAGTGCTAGAGATTCAGGGGGCGGGTACGAGCAGTACTTC. Translating gives CSARDSGGGYEQYF.

As for this clonotype: A read error may be the cause here, since a much bigger clone is one base away. The rearrangement joins TRBV20-1 to TRBJ2-4, with TRBD1 identical over 8 bases. The J call may not be correct, given that the DNA end is closer to TRBJ2-7. The CDR3 loop spans 13 amino acids. Germline CDR1 reads DFQATT; CDR2 reads SNEGSKA (reference sequence). This chain's CDR3 is CSSPGGLMNEQYV. DNA for the CDR3: TGCAGTTCTCCAGGGGGCCTCATGAACGAGCAGTACGTC.

The V call is TRBV5-6, the J call TRBJ2-3; D may be TRBD1 (6 bases). The CDR3 spans 16 residues. V was shortened by 4 bases and J by 0 bases, with 15 bases between the two germline ends. CDR1 SGHDT and CDR2 YYEEEE come from the germline V gene. CDR3 DNA: TGTGCCAGCAGCGGCGGACAGTCCCCTAGCACAGATACGCAGTATTTT. Its translation is CASSGGQSPSTDTQYF. The variable domain in full, with the rest retrieved from reference TRBV5-6 and TRBJ2-3, is DAGVTQSPTHLIKTRGQQVTLRCSPKSGHDTVSWYQQALGQGPQFIFQYYEEEERQRGNFPDRFSGHQFPNYSSELNVNALLLGDSALYLCASSGGQSPSTDTQYFGPGTRLTVL.

A few counts support this clonotype. The rearrangement uses TRBV19 and TRBJ2-1; TRBD2 agrees at 14 bases. From germline, CDR1 is LNHDA and CDR2 SQIVND (reference sequence). The CDR3 consists of 15 residues. V dropped 7 bases and J dropped 4; count of bases not matched to a gene: 3. The CDR3 nucleotides are TGTGCCAGTACCGGGACTAGCGGGGGTTACAATGAGCAGTTCTTC. The encoded protein is CASTGTSGGYNEQFF.

The rearrangement joins TRBV7-2 to TRBJ2-1; 9 positions agree with TRBD2. Germline V lookup: CDR1 SGHTA, CDR2 FQGNSA. The CDR3 spans 16 residues. J was trimmed by 9 bases and V by 5 bases; bases with no gene match: 14. This chain's CDR3 is CASSDSGLARGGEQFF. The CDR3 DNA sequence: TGTGCCAGCAGCGACTCCGGACTAGCGCGGGGGGGTGAGCAGTTCTTC.

This clonotype was seen once. The V call is TRBV5-1, the J call TRBJ2-3; 9 nucleotides line up with TRBD2. Germline CDR1 SGHRS, CDR2 YFSETQ. CDR3 length: 16 residues. The V and J ends lost 3 bases and 3 bases, in that order; junction bases with no gene match: 8. CDR3 in amino acids: CASSSNGLAGTDTQYF. The CDR3 nucleotides read TGCGCCAGCAGCTCTAATGGGCTAGCGGGAACAGATACGCAGTATTTT.

This clonotype was observed many times. The rearrangement uses TRBV6-2 or TRBV6-3 and TRBJ1-2; D ambiguous. Germline CDR1 and CDR2: MNHEY and SVGEGT. The V end lost 5 bases, the J end lost 5 bases, and 12 bases lay between the germline ends. This CDR3 has 13 residues. CDR3 sequence: CASSPNPWYGYTF. CDR3 nucleotide sequence: TGTGCCAGCAGTCCGAACCCTTGGTATGGCTACACCTTC.

Regarding this clonotype: A much bigger clone sits one base away, suggesting this may be a read error. This chain joins TRBV9 and TRBJ2-7; D is ambiguous. Germline V lookup: CDR1 SGDLS, CDR2 YYNGEE. The CDR3 is made up of 12 amino acids. The CDR3 region has the DNA TGTACCAGCTCCGGCAATTCCTACGAGCAGTACTTC. Amino acids: CTSSGNSYEQYF.

This chain uses TRBV7-9 with TRBJ1-5; TRBD1 is a possible D gene (5 bases). The CDR3 has 18 amino acids. The germline V and J ends were trimmed by 1 base and 1 base, with 17 bases remaining between them. The germline V gene encodes CDR1 SEHNR and CDR2 FQNEAQ (reference sequence). The CDR3: CASSLVPGTSGSNQPQHF. As DNA, the CDR3 is TGTGCCAGCAGCTTAGTCCCCGGGACCTCGGGAAGCAATCAGCCCCAGCATTTT.

This clonotype was counted at least ten times. The rearrangement links TRBV20-1 to TRBJ2-1; possibly TRBD1 for D (6 bases). Germline V gene lookup returns CDR1 DFQATT and CDR2 SNEGSKA (reference sequence). The V gene lost 2 bases and the J gene lost 1 base, with 12 bases spanning the gap. The CDR3 has 15 amino acids. CDR3: CSARPGTKSYNEQFF. CDR3 coding DNA: TGCAGTGCTAGACCCGGGACAAAGTCCTACAATGAGCAGTTCTTC.

The V and J genes are TRBV28 and TRBJ2-4, with D maybe TRBD1 (6 bases). The CDR3 is 14 amino acids. Trimming removed 5 bases from V and 13 bases from J, with 21 bases in between. The germline gives CDR1 MDHEN, CDR2 SYDVKM. In DNA form, the CDR3 reads TGTGCCAGCAGTCTTGACAGGAGTCTCGATGAGCAGTACTTC. Amino acids: CASSLDRSLDEQYF.

About this clonotype: A read error may be the cause here, since a much bigger clone is one base away. J is TRBJ2-1 and V is TRBV2; TRBD1 aligns across 7 bases. The CDR3 totals 14 residues. V dropped 10 bases and J dropped 9; count of bases not matched to a gene: 15. CDR1 and CDR2 (germline): SNHLY, FYNNEI. The CDR3 coding sequence is TGTGCCAACGTCCGCTACAGGGGTACTGGTGAGCAGTTCTTC. Translated: CANVRYRGTGEQFF.

This clonotype showed up just a few times. The rearrangement links TRBV5-1 to TRBJ1-1; D remains ambiguous. This CDR3 region has 14 residues. V gave up 1 base and J gave up 1 base, with 8 bases separating them. Per germline, CDR1 SGHRS and CDR2 YFSETQ. The CDR3 nucleotides are TGCGCCAGCAGCTTGTTTAAAGGGAACACTGAAGCTTTCTTT. Translating it yields CASSLFKGNTEAFF.

This clonotype came up many times. The chain couples TRBV7-2 to TRBJ1-2; TRBD1 is a possible D gene (6 bases). CDR1 is SGHTA, CDR2 FQGNSA, per germline. The CDR3 is 13 residues long. With 5 bases removed from V and 7 bases from J, the gap between germline ends came to 14 bases. The CDR3, as DNA: TGTGCCAGCAGCAACGCGGCAGGGGCTGGCTACACCTTC. Amino acids: CASSNAAGAGYTF.

This clonotype has more than one count but fewer than ten. The rearrangement uses TRBV6-6 and TRBJ2-3; D is tentatively TRBD1 or TRBD2 (5 bases each). V was pared by 6 bases and J by 5 bases, with 27 bases between. Germline V gene sequence: CDR1 MNHNY, CDR2 SVGAGI (reference sequence). The CDR3 consists of 18 residues. The CDR3 sequence is CASRPMLGTPQLEDTQYF. In nucleotides, the CDR3 is TGTGCCAGCAGACCAATGCTCGGGACCCCGCAACTCGAAGATACGCAGTATTTT.

V gene TRBV9 combines with J gene TRBJ1-6, with D uncertain. The CDR3 consists of 13 residues. The germline CDR1 and CDR2 sequences are SGDLS and YYNGEE. V was shortened by 0 bases and J by 8 bases, with 6 bases between the two germline ends. CDR3 sequence reads: CASSVAADSPLHF. CDR3 DNA sequence: TGTGCCAGCAGCGTAGCGGCAGATTCACCCCTCCACTTT.

This clonotype occurred many times. V is TRBV6-6 and J is TRBJ2-7; 10 bases are a match to TRBD2. With 6 bases clipped from V and 2 bases from J, the junction kept 10 bases outside the gene matches. This CDR3 spans 16 amino acids. Germline V gene sequence: CDR1 MNHNY, CDR2 SVGAGI (reference sequence). The chain's CDR3 is CASRSPGTSVTYEQYF. CDR3 in DNA: TGTGCCAGCAGGAGTCCCGGGACTAGCGTTACCTACGAGCAGTACTTC.

There are many counts of this clonotype. The junction shows a germline mismatch at one end, possibly a read error. The V gene is TRBV28, the J gene TRBJ2-7, with D unclear. The CDR3 has 12 amino acids. Germline CDR1 MDHEN, CDR2 SYDVKM. This CDR3 is CASSLLTYEQYF. The CDR3 bases are TGTGCCAGCAGCTTATTAACCTACGAGCAGTACTTC.

This clonotype has more than one count but fewer than ten. The chain carries TRBV6-4 and TRBJ2-7; TRBD1 agrees at 7 bases. Germline-derived CDR1 and CDR2 are MRHNA and SNTAGT. With 2 bases clipped from V and 2 bases from J, the junction kept 15 bases outside the gene matches. This CDR3 has 18 residues. Here the CDR3 reads CASSDPTVVGRGTYEQYF. CDR3 DNA sequence: TGTGCCAGCAGTGACCCGACCGTAGTGGGCAGGGGGACCTACGAGCAGTACTTC.

The chain has TRBV4-1 and TRBJ2-1; 9 nucleotides match TRBD2. V trimming: 3 bases; J trimming: 7 bases; junction bases outside the gene matches: 13. The length of the CDR3 is 17 residues. The V gene's germline CDR1 is MGHRA and CDR2 YSYEKL. The CDR3 coding sequence is TGCGCCAGCAGCCAGGTGCCTACGGGACTAGCAGATAATGAGCAGTTCTTC. It is translated as CASSQVPTGLADNEQFF.

This rearrangement joins TRBV5-6 to TRBJ2-1; 7 nucleotides line up with TRBD1. The CDR3 is made up of 14 amino acids. V lost 2 bases, J lost 9 bases, and 8 bases stayed unmatched. Germline-derived CDR1 and CDR2 are SGHDT and YYEEEE. The DNA for the CDR3 is TGTGCCAGCAGCTTCGGGGCAGGGGGTGGTGAGCAGTTCTTC. As protein: CASSFGAGGGEQFF.

J is TRBJ1-2 and V is TRBV24-1, with 9 positions matching TRBD1. The CDR3 covers 14 residues. After removal of 2 bases from V and 8 bases from J, the junction contained 5 bases not matched to a gene. CDR1 is KGHDR and CDR2 is SFDVKD in the germline V gene. CDR3: CATSDSWTGVGYTF. CDR3 coding DNA: TGTGCCACCAGTGATTCATGGACAGGGGTCGGCTACACCTTC.

This sequence joins TRBV6-1 and TRBJ2-1, with no clear D. From germline, CDR1 is MNHNS and CDR2 SASEGT. V lost 7 bases and J lost 3, with 19 bases in between. The CDR3 is 16 residues long. The CDR3 loop is CASKKDSGTGYNEQFF. The CDR3 coding sequence is TGTGCCAGCAAAAAAGACTCGGGTACGGGCTACAATGAGCAGTTCTTC.